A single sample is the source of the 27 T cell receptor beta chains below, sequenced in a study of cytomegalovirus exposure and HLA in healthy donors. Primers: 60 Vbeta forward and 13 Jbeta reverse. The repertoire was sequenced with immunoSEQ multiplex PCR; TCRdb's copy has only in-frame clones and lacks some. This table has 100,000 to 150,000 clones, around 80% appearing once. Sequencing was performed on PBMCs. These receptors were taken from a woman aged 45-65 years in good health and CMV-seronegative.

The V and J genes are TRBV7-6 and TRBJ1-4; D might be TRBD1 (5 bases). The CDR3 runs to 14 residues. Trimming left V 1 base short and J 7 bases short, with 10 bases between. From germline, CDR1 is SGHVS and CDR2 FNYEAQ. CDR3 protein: CASSLGQGGEKLFF. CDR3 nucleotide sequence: TGTGCCAGCAGCTTAGGTCAGGGAGGTGAAAAACTGTTTTTT. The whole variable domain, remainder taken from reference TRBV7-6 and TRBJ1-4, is GAGVSQSPRYKVTKRGQDVALRCDPISGHVSLYWYRQALGQGPEFLTYFNYEAQQDKSGLPNDRFSAERPEGSISTLTIQRTEQRDSAMYRCASSLGQGGEKLFFGSGTQLSVL.

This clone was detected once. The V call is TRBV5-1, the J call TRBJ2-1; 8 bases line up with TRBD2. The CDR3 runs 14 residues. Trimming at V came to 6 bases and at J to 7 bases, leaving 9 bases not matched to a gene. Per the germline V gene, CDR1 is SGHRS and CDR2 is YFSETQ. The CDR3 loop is CASNSGGTSNEQFF. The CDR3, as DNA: TGCGCCAGCAATTCGGGAGGGACCAGTAATGAGCAGTTCTTC. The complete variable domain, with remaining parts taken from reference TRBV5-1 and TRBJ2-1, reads KAGVTQTPRYLIKTRGQQVTLSCSPISGHRSVSWYQQTPGQGLQFLFEYFSETQRNKGNFPGRFSGRQFSNSRSEMNVSTLELGDSALYLCASNSGGTSNEQFFGPGTRLTVL.

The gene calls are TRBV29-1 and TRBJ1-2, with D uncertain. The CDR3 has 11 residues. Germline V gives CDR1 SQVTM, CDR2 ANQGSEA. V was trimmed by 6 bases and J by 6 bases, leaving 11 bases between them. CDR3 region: CSVTIKHGYTF. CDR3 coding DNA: TGCAGCGTAACCATTAAGCATGGCTACACCTTC. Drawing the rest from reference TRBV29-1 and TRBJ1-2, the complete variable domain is SAVISQKPSRDICQRGTSLTIQCQVDSQVTMMFWYRQQPGQSLTLIATANQGSEATYESGFVIDKFPISRPNLTFSTLTVSNMSPEDSSIYLCSVTIKHGYTFGSGTRLTVV.

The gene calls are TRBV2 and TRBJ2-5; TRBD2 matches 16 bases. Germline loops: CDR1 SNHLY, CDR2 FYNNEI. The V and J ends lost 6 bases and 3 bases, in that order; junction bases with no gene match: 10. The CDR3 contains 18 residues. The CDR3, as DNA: TGTGCCAGCAGGCCCCCGGGACTAGCGGGAGGGATGGAAGAGACCCAGTACTTC. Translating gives CASRPPGLAGGMEETQYF.

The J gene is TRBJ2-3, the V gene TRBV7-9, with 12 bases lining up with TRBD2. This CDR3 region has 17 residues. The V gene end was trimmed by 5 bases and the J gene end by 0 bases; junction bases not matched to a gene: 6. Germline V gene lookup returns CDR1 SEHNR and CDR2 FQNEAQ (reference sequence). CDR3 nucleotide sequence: TGTGCCAGCAGCCCAGCGGGGACTAGCGGGAGCACAGATACGCAGTATTTT. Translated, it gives CASSPAGTSGSTDTQYF.

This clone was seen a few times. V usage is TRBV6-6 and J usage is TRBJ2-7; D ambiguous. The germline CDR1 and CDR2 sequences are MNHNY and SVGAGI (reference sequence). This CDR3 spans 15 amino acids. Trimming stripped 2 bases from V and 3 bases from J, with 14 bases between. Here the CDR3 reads CASSYDPSTGYEQYF. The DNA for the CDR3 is TGTGCCAGCAGTTACGATCCCAGTACGGGCTACGAGCAGTACTTC.

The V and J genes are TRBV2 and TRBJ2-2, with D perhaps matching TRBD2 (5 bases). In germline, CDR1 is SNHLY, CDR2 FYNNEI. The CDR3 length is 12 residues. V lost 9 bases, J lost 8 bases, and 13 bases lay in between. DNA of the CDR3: TGTGCCAGTACTAGAGGACGGGGGGAGCTGTTTTTT. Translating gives CASTRGRGELFF. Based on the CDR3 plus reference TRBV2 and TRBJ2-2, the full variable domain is EPEVTQTPSHQVTQMGQEVILRCVPISNHLYFYWYRQILGQKVEFLVSFYNNEISEKSEIFDDQFSVERPDGSNFTLKIRSTKLEDSAMYFCASTRGRGELFFGEGSRLTVL.

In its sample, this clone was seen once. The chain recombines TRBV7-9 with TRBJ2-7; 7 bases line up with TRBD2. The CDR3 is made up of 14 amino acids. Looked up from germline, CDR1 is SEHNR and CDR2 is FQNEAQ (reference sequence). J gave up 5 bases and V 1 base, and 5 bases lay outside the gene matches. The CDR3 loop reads CASSLGLAPNEQYV. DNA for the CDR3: TGTGCCAGCAGCTTAGGACTAGCACCTAACGAGCAGTACGTC.

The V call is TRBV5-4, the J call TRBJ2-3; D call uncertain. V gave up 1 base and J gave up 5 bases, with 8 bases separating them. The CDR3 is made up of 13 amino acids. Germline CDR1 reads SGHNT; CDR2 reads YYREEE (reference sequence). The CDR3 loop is CASSLPQQDTQYF. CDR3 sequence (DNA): TGTGCCAGCAGCTTGCCGCAACAAGATACGCAGTATTTT. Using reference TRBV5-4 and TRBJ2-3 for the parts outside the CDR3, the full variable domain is ETGVTQSPTHLIKTRGQQVTLRCSSQSGHNTVSWYQQALGQGPQFIFQYYREEENGRGNFPPRFSGLQFPNYSSELNVNALELDDSALYLCASSLPQQDTQYFGPGTRLTVL.

CDR3 in DNA: TGTGCCTCGTACAGGGCGCACTCTGGAAACACCATATATTTT. Protein product: CASYRAHSGNTIYF. This chain uses TRBV30 with TRBJ1-3, with D possibly matching TRBD1 (6 bases). V was shortened by 7 bases and J by 0 bases, with 13 bases between the two germline ends. Looked up from germline, CDR1 is GTSNPN and CDR2 is SVGIG (reference sequence). The CDR3 sequence is 14 residues long.

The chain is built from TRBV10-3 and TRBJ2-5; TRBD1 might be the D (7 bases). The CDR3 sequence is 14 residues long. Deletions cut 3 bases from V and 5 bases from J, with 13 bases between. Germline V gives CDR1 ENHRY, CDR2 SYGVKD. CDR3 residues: CAISDSRGRETQYF. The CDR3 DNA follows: TGTGCCATCAGTGACTCCAGGGGGAGGGAGACCCAGTACTTC.

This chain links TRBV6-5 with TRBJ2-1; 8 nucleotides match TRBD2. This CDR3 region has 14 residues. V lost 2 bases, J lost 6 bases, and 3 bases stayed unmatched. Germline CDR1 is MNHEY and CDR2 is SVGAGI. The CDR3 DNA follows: TGTGCCAGCAGTTACCTCGGGGGGGTCAATGAGCAGTTCTTC. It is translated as CASSYLGGVNEQFF.

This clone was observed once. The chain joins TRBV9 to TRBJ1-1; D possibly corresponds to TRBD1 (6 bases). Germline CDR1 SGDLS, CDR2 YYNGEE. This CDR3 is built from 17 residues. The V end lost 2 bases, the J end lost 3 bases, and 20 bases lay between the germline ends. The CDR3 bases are TGTGCCAGCAGCGTCGACCTACAGGGACCCCAAGACACTGAAGCTTTCTTT. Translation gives CASSVDLQGPQDTEAFF.

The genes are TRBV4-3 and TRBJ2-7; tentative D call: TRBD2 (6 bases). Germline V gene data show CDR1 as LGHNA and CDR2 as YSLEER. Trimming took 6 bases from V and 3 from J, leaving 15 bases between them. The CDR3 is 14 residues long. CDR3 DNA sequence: TGCGCCAGCAGGTTAGCGGAGGCGGTCTACGAGCAGTACGTC. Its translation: CASRLAEAVYEQYV.

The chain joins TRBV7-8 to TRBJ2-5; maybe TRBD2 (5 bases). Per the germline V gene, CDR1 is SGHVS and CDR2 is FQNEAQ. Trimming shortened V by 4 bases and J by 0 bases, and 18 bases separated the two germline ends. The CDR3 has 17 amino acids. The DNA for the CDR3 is TGTGCCAGCAGCTCCCCCGGGAATGTACTGTACCAAGAGACCCAGTACTTC. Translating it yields CASSSPGNVLYQETQYF.

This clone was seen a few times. DNA of the CDR3: TGTGCCAGCAGCTTAGAAGGGGGACCCACTTTCACAGATACGCAGTATTTT. As protein: CASSLEGGPTFTDTQYF. The genes are TRBV7-4 and TRBJ2-3, with D perhaps matching TRBD1 (6 bases). V lost 1 base and J 2 bases, leaving 16 bases between the germline ends. CDR3 size: 17 residues. Germline V gene sequence: CDR1 SGHVT, CDR2 SQSDAQ.

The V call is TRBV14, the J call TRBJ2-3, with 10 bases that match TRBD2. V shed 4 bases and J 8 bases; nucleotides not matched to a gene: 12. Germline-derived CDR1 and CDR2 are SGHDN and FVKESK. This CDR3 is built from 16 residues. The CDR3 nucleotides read TGTGCCAGCAGCCGTCTAGCGGGAGATGTATCGGGTACGCAGTATTTT. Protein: CASSRLAGDVSGTQYF.

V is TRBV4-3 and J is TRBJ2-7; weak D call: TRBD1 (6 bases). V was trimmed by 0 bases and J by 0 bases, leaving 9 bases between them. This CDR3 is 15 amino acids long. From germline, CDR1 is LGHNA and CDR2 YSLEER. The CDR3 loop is CASSQDRGNSYEQYF. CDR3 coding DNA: TGCGCCAGCAGCCAAGATAGGGGGAACTCCTACGAGCAGTACTTC.

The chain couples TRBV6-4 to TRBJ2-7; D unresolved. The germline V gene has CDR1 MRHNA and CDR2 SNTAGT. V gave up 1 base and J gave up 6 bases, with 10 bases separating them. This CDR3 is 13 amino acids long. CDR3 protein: CASSDYGDPEQYV. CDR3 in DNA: TGTGCCAGCAGTGACTACGGAGATCCCGAGCAGTACGTC.

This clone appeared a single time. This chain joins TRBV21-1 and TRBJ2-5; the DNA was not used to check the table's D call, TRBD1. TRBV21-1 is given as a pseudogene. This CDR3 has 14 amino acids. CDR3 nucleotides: TGTGCCAGCAGCAGACAGGGATTGGGTGAGACCCAGTACTTC. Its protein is CASSRQGLGETQYF.

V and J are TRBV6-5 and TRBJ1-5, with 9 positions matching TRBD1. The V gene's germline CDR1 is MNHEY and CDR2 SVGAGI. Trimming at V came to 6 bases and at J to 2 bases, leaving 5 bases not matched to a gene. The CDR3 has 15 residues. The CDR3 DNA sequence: TGTGCCAGCAGATCGGACAGGGGTGGCAATCAGCCCCAGCATTTT. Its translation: CASRSDRGGNQPQHF.

The DNA for the CDR3 is TGCAGCGTTGACAGGGGCCGGAACACCGGGGAGCTGTTTTTT. This codes for CSVDRGRNTGELFF. The chain employs TRBV29-1 and TRBJ2-2; maybe TRBD1 (6 bases). Germline V gives CDR1 SQVTM, CDR2 ANQGSEA. V lost 3 bases and J 1 base, leaving 9 bases between the germline ends. The CDR3 extends over 14 amino acids.

The CDR3 nucleotides are TGTGCCAGCAGTTTATCTCCAGGGCCCAACTATGGCTACACCTTC. It is translated as CASSLSPGPNYGYTF. The chain uses TRBV28 and TRBJ1-2; D may be TRBD1 (5 bases). V was cut by 1 base and J by 2 bases, with 11 bases left in between. Per germline, CDR1 MDHEN and CDR2 SYDVKM. There are 15 residues in the CDR3.

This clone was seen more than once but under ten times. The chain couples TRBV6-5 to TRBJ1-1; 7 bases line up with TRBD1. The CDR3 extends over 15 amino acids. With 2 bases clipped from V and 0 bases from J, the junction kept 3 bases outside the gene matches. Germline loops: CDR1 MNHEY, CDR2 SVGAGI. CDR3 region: CASSYDRVMNTEAFF. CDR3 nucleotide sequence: TGTGCCAGCAGTTACGACAGGGTCATGAACACTGAAGCTTTCTTT.

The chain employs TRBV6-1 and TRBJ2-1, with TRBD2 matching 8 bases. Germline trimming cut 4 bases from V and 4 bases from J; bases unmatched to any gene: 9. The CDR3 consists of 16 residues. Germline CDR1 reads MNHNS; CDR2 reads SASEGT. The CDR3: CASSGGVAGKYNEQFF. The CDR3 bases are TGTGCCAGCAGTGGGGGGGTAGCGGGAAAGTACAATGAGCAGTTCTTC.

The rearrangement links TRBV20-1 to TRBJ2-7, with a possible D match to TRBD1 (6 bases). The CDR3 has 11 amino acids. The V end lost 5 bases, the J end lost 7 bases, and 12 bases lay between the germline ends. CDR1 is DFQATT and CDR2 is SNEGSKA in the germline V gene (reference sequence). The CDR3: CSAGGPREQYV. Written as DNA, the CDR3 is TGCAGTGCTGGGGGCCCGCGGGAGCAGTACGTC.

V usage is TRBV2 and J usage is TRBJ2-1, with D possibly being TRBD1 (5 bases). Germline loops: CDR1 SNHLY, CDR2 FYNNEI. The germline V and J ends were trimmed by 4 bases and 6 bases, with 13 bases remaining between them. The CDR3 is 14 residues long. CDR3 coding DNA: TGTGCCAGCAGTGGCAGCCCTGGGGCCAATGAGCAGTTCTTC. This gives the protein CASSGSPGANEQFF.